A single sample gave rise to the 28 T cell receptor beta chains below, sequenced in a study of T-cell reconstitution after alpha-beta-depleted transplantation in children. Construction of the TCRbeta library involved unique molecular identifiers. Each CDR3 protein gets one entry after TCRdb re-called the PCR reads with MiXCR. The table includes fewer than 500,000 distinct CDR3 sequences, roughly two fifths detected once. Sequenced here: PBMCs, sampled before TCRalphabeta/CD19-depleted stem cell transplant. The receptor set was obtained from a girl under 10 years old with aplastic anemia, due to receive a stem cell transplant.

The V call is TRBV5-1, the J call TRBJ1-5, with D unclear. The V end was cut by 0 bases, the J end by 0 bases, with 7 bases between. The CDR3 runs to 15 residues. In germline, CDR1 is SGHRS, CDR2 YFSETQ. Here the CDR3 reads CASSLAGYSNQPQHF. DNA of the CDR3: TGCGCCAGCAGCTTGGCCGGTTATAGCAATCAGCCCCAGCATTTT. The full variable domain, with the rest looked up from reference TRBV5-1 and TRBJ1-5, is KAGVTQTPRYLIKTRGQQVTLSCSPISGHRSVSWYQQTPGQGLQFLFEYFSETQRNKGNFPGRFSGRQFSNSRSEMNVSTLELGDSALYLCASSLAGYSNQPQHFGDGTRLSIL.

The table lists this clonotype with a few counts. The chain uses TRBV5-1 and TRBJ2-2, with D maybe TRBD2 (5 bases). CDR1 is SGHRS and CDR2 is YFSETQ in the germline V gene. The V gene lost 0 bases and the J gene lost 0 bases, with 9 bases spanning the gap. This CDR3 region has 16 residues. CDR3 nucleotide sequence: TGCGCCAGCAGCTTGGTTGCCGGGGCGAACACCGGGGAGCTGTTTTTT. It is translated as CASSLVAGANTGELFF.

This chain connects TRBV20-1 to TRBJ1-3; no clear D gene. The CDR3 totals 11 residues. The V and J ends lost 6 bases and 7 bases respectively, with 10 bases between them. Per germline, CDR1 DFQATT and CDR2 SNEGSKA (reference sequence). CDR3 loop: CSARGPNTIYF. The CDR3 DNA reads as TGCAGTGCCCGAGGCCCGAACACCATATATTTT.

This clonotype was seen just once. This chain links TRBV12-3 or TRBV12-4 with TRBJ1-1, with a weak D call TRBD1 (5 bases). The V and J ends lost 7 bases and 6 bases respectively, with 27 bases between them. There are 17 residues in the CDR3. The CDR3 DNA reads TGTGCCAGCACCTTTAAGGCGCTGGGGCAAGATTGGGCTGAAGCTTTCTTT. It encodes CASTFKALGQDWAEAFF.

The chain uses TRBV28 and TRBJ2-2; D is unresolved. Germline values: CDR1 MDHEN, CDR2 SYDVKM. This CDR3 has 14 residues. Trimming removed 4 bases from V and 4 bases from J, with 10 bases in between. This chain's CDR3 is CASSSLMSTGELFF. CDR3 nucleotide sequence: TGTGCCAGCAGTTCACTTATGAGCACCGGGGAGCTGTTTTTT.

This clonotype occurred a few times. This rearrangement joins TRBV6-2 or TRBV6-3 to TRBJ2-1; D call uncertain. The CDR3 contains 14 residues. From germline, CDR1 is MNHEY and CDR2 SVGEGT. V lost 6 bases to trimming and J lost 9 bases, with 18 bases between them. CDR3 nucleotide sequence: TGTGCCAGCAGCCCAACGAGCATAGCATTTGAGCAGTTCTTC. Translating gives CASSPTSIAFEQFF.

This clonotype has just a few counts. The rearrangement uses TRBV11-2 and TRBJ2-4; TRBD1 might be the D (5 bases). The V end lost 0 bases, the J end lost 2 bases, and 17 bases lay between the germline ends. The CDR3 contains 18 residues. CDR1 SGHAT and CDR2 FQNNGV come from the germline V gene. As DNA, the CDR3 is TGTGCCAGCAGCTTAGATCTTCAAAGGGGCCGAACCAAAAACATTCAGTACTTC. It yields the protein CASSLDLQRGRTKNIQYF.

The chain joins TRBV7-2 to TRBJ1-3; 7 positions agree with TRBD1. From germline, CDR1 is SGHTA and CDR2 FQGNSA. The CDR3 spans 15 residues. V lost 5 bases to trimming and J lost 9 bases; unmatched junction nucleotides: 13. The CDR3 bases are TGTGCCAGCAGCCCCCAGGACAGGAGGTCGGGCACCATATATTTT. This sequence encodes CASSPQDRRSGTIYF.

This chain connects TRBV2 to TRBJ2-2; D unresolved. CDR1 is SNHLY and CDR2 is FYNNEI in the germline V gene. V was pared by 7 bases and J by 5 bases, with 11 bases between. This CDR3 is built from 13 residues. Here the CDR3 DNA reads TGTGCCAGCATTTCTGGAGAAACCGGGGAGCTGTTTTTT. Translation gives CASISGETGELFF.

This clonotype was picked up a small number of times. The chain couples TRBV20-1 to TRBJ2-2; D is undetermined. The germline V gene encodes CDR1 DFQATT and CDR2 SNEGSKA (reference sequence). Trimming took 3 bases from V and 2 from J, leaving 7 bases between them. The CDR3 is 13 residues long. The CDR3: CSARQTNTGELFF. The CDR3 nucleotides read TGCAGTGCTAGGCAGACTAACACCGGGGAGCTGTTTTTT.

The table lists this clonotype with a few counts. The CDR3 spells CASTLTSGTWVNEQFF. The CDR3, as DNA: TGTGCCAGCACCTTGACTAGCGGGACTTGGGTGAATGAGCAGTTCTTC. The J gene is TRBJ2-1, the V gene TRBV7-2, with TRBD2 identical over 11 bases. Unmatched junction bases numbered 12, after V lost 7 bases and J lost 7 bases. Germline V lookup: CDR1 SGHTA, CDR2 FQGNSA. This CDR3 contains 16 residues.

V usage is TRBV20-1 and J usage is TRBJ2-5; TRBD2 matches at 9 bases. CDR1 is DFQATT, CDR2 SNEGSKA, per germline (reference sequence). Germline trimming cut 5 bases from V and 0 bases from J; bases unmatched to any gene: 4. The CDR3 contains 14 residues. The DNA for the CDR3 is TGCAGTGCTTCGACTAGCGGATACCAAGAGACCCAGTACTTC. This codes for CSASTSGYQETQYF.

V gene TRBV27 combines with J gene TRBJ2-3, with D possibly matching TRBD1 (6 bases). Per germline, CDR1 MNHEY and CDR2 SMNVEV (reference sequence). The CDR3 covers 16 residues. With 3 bases removed from V and 2 bases from J, the gap between germline ends came to 15 bases. CDR3 coding DNA: TGTGCCAGCAGTTTGAGAGGGGGAATTATCACAGATACGCAGTATTTT. Translating it yields CASSLRGGIITDTQYF.

In its sample, this clonotype was seen many times. The CDR3 nucleotides are TGTGCCAGCAGCTTACCCGCGACAGGCGGGGAGCTGTTTTTT. It specifies CASSLPATGGELFF. This chain connects TRBV7-9 to TRBJ2-2; tentative D call: TRBD1 (6 bases). This CDR3 is built from 14 residues. V was clipped by 2 bases and J by 7 bases, with 11 bases between them. Germline CDR1 SEHNR, CDR2 FQNEAQ (reference sequence).

This clonotype came up many times. The V and J genes are TRBV28 and TRBJ2-3; no firm D call. CDR1 and CDR2 (germline): MDHEN, SYDVKM. Trimming took 8 bases from V and 7 from J, leaving 13 bases between them. The length of the CDR3 is 12 residues. Here the CDR3 reads CASLQFPNTQYF. The CDR3 DNA is TGTGCCAGCCTACAGTTTCCTAATACGCAGTATTTT.

This clonotype was seen more than once but under ten times. The gene calls are TRBV7-3 and TRBJ2-2; unclear D gene. The CDR3 sequence is 14 residues long. Trimming cost V 1 base and J 7 bases, with 10 bases left between them. CDR1 is SGHTA and CDR2 is FQGTGA in the germline V gene. This CDR3 is CASSLNVAGGELFF. The CDR3, as DNA: TGTGCCAGCAGCTTAAATGTAGCAGGCGGGGAGCTGTTTTTT.

The chain joins TRBV7-9 to TRBJ2-5; TRBD2 aligns across 7 bases. The ends lost 4 bases at V and 3 bases at J; junction bases unmatched: 8. Germline-derived CDR1 and CDR2 are SEHNR and FQNEAQ (reference sequence). This CDR3 comprises 15 residues. CDR3 region: CASSSGGLAEETQYF. CDR3 coding DNA: TGTGCCAGCAGCTCCGGCGGGCTAGCGGAAGAGACCCAGTACTTC.

The V call is TRBV28, the J call TRBJ1-4; 7 bases agree with TRBD1. CDR3 size: 14 residues. Unmatched junction bases numbered 7, after V lost 6 bases and J lost 6 bases. CDR1 MDHEN and CDR2 SYDVKM come from the germline V gene. In DNA form, the CDR3 reads TGTGCCAGCAGCCGAGGGGGCGCCGATGAAAAACTGTTTTTT. It translates to CASSRGGADEKLFF. The whole variable domain, filled in from reference TRBV28 and TRBJ1-4, reads DVKVTQSSRYLVKRTGEKVFLECVQDMDHENMFWYRQDPGLGLRLIYFSYDVKMKEKGDIPEGYSVSREKKERFSLILESASTNQTSMYLCASSRGGADEKLFFGSGTQLSVL.

V and J are TRBV5-5 and TRBJ2-1; D is possibly TRBD2 (6 bases). V was trimmed by 0 bases and J by 0 bases, leaving 7 bases between them. CDR3 size: 15 residues. CDR1 SGHKS and CDR2 YYEKEE come from the germline V gene (reference sequence). CDR3 residues: CASSLGDFSYNEQFF. In DNA form, the CDR3 reads TGTGCCAGCAGCTTGGGGGACTTCTCCTACAATGAGCAGTTCTTC.

The V call is TRBV2, the J call TRBJ2-7; D unclear. Trimming stripped 8 bases from V and 0 bases from J, with 14 bases between. CDR3 length: 14 amino acids. The germline CDR1 and CDR2 sequences are SNHLY and FYNNEI. The CDR3 here is CASLTGPSSYEQYF. In DNA, the CDR3 is TGTGCCAGCTTGACCGGGCCAAGCTCCTACGAGCAGTACTTC. The variable domain in full, completed from reference TRBV2 and TRBJ2-7, reads EPEVTQTPSHQVTQMGQEVILRCVPISNHLYFYWYRQILGQKVEFLVSFYNNEISEKSEIFDDQFSVERPDGSNFTLKIRSTKLEDSAMYFCASLTGPSSYEQYFGPGTRLTVT.

The J gene is TRBJ2-1, the V gene TRBV7-2, with D perhaps assigned TRBD1 or TRBD2 (5 bases each). The CDR3 extends over 16 amino acids. Trimming pared 7 bases from V and 10 bases from J, leaving 26 bases between. CDR1 is SGHTA, CDR2 FQGNSA, per germline. This CDR3 reads CASTVRGQGIFGEQFF. In DNA, the CDR3 is TGTGCCAGCACCGTCCGGGGCCAGGGAATATTCGGGGAGCAGTTCTTC. Complete variable domain (other parts from reference TRBV7-2 and TRBJ2-1): GAGVSQSPSNKVTEKGKDVELRCDPISGHTALYWYRQSLGQGLEFLIYFQGNSAPDKSGLPSDRFSAERTGGSVSTLTIQRTQQEDSAVYLCASTVRGQGIFGEQFFGPGTRLTVL.

This clonotype was observed a few times. The gene calls are TRBV29-1 and TRBJ2-6; D call uncertain. Germline CDR1 and CDR2: SQVTM and ANQGSEA. The length of the CDR3 is 14 residues. V lost 3 bases, J lost 0 bases, and 6 bases lay in between. This CDR3 is CSVEPFSGANVLTF. CDR3 DNA sequence: TGCAGCGTTGAGCCTTTCTCTGGGGCCAACGTCCTGACTTTC.

This chain uses TRBV20-1 with TRBJ2-1, with D perhaps TRBD1 (5 bases). The CDR3 runs to 13 residues. CDR1 and CDR2 from the germline V gene are DFQATT and SNEGSKA (reference sequence). Trimming left V 2 bases short and J 5 bases short, with 10 bases between. The DNA of the CDR3 is TGCAGTGCTAGAATTCGACAGAACAATGAGCAGTTCTTC. Protein: CSARIRQNNEQFF.

V and J are TRBV5-1 and TRBJ2-7; TRBD2 agrees at 7 bases. Germline CDR1 and CDR2: SGHRS and YFSETQ. The CDR3 consists of 12 residues. V lost 7 bases and J lost 4; bases outside the gene matches: 5. CDR3 residues: CASRGDGYEQYF. DNA for the CDR3: TGCGCCAGCCGGGGGGATGGATACGAGCAGTACTTC. Looking up the rest from reference TRBV5-1 and TRBJ2-7 gives the full variable domain: KAGVTQTPRYLIKTRGQQVTLSCSPISGHRSVSWYQQTPGQGLQFLFEYFSETQRNKGNFPGRFSGRQFSNSRSEMNVSTLELGDSALYLCASRGDGYEQYFGPGTRLTVT.

This clonotype was seen at least ten times. The V call is TRBV5-1, the J call TRBJ2-1; no clear D gene. V was pared by 0 bases and J by 5 bases, with 6 bases between. CDR1 and CDR2 (germline): SGHRS, YFSETQ. The CDR3 is 13 residues long. The CDR3 loop reads CASSLGTDNEQFF. In nucleotides, the CDR3 is TGCGCCAGCAGCTTGGGGACCGACAATGAGCAGTTCTTC.

In this sample, this clonotype turned up many times. This chain links TRBV28 with TRBJ1-4; 7 bases fit TRBD1. J gave up 5 bases and V 3 bases, and 9 bases lay outside the gene matches. Germline V gives CDR1 MDHEN, CDR2 SYDVKM. CDR3 length equals 16 residues. In nucleotides, the CDR3 is TGTGCCAGCAGTTTGGGGCAGGGGGTCAGAAATGAAAAACTGTTTTTT. As protein: CASSLGQGVRNEKLFF.

The chain couples TRBV6-1 to TRBJ1-2; D gene ambiguous. The CDR3 length is 14 residues. V was shortened by 5 bases and J by 4 bases, with 14 bases between the two germline ends. Germline V CDR1 and CDR2: MNHNS, SASEGT. As DNA, the CDR3 is TGTGCCAGCAGTCTCACAAGAATGATCTATGGCTACACCTTC. It translates to CASSLTRMIYGYTF.

This clonotype was observed a handful of times. The rearrangement links TRBV27 to TRBJ2-3, with a possible D match to TRBD2 (7 bases). V lost 3 bases to trimming and J lost 4 bases, with 29 bases between them. The germline V gene has CDR1 MNHEY and CDR2 SMNVEV (reference sequence). This CDR3 comprises 20 residues. The chain's CDR3 is CASSFRGGGWPAVPPDTQYF. The CDR3 DNA is TGTGCCAGCAGTTTTAGGGGGGGCGGTTGGCCTGCGGTCCCCCCAGATACGCAGTATTTT.